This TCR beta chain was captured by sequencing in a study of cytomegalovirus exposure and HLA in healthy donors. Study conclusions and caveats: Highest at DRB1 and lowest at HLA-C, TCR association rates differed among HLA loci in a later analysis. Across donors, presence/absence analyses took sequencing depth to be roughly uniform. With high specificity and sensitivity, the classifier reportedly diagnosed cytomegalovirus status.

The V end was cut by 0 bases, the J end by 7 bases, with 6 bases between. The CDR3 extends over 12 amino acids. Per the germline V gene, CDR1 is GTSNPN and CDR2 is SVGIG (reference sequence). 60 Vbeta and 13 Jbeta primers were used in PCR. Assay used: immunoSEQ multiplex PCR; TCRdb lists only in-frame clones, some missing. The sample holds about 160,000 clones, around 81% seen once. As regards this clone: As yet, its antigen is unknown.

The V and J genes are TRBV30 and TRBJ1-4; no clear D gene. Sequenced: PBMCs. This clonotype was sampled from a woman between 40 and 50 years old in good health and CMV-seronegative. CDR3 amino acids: CAWSVLTEKLFF. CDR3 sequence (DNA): TGTGCCTGGAGTGTACTAACTGAAAAACTGTTTTTT.